These 28 T cell receptor beta chains were sequenced from one sample in a study of type 1 regulatory T cells. TCRdb reanalysed the reads using MiXCR and keeps one entry per CDR3 protein. The sample lists 80,000 to 100,000 distinct CDR3 sequences, roughly 28% seen once, with less than 2.5% in the top ten. What was sequenced was CD4+ T cells, either the whole sample or a sorted fraction (not recorded which). These receptors were taken from a human donor in good health.

This clonotype showed up just a few times. The chain uses TRBV15 and TRBJ2-7; 9 nucleotides match TRBD2. This CDR3 contains 17 residues. CDR1 LNHNV and CDR2 YYDKDF come from the germline V gene (reference sequence). Germline trimming cut 1 base from V and 3 bases from J; bases unmatched to any gene: 10. CDR3 loop: CATSRVKTSGVYYEQYF. CDR3 nucleotides: TGTGCCACCAGCAGAGTGAAGACTAGCGGAGTATACTACGAGCAGTACTTC.

This clonotype came up a few times. CDR3 nucleotides: TGTGCCAGCAGCCTTCCCCCGAGGGAGACCCAGTACTTC. Translating it yields CASSLPPRETQYF. The genes are TRBV7-2 and TRBJ2-5; D is unclear. This CDR3 is built from 13 residues. Trimming cost V 5 bases and J 5 bases, with 12 bases left between them. Germline CDR1 SGHTA, CDR2 FQGNSA.

This clonotype occurred a few times. The genes are TRBV18 and TRBJ2-7; 9 bases line up with TRBD1. The V segment lost 1 base and the J segment 3 bases; nucleotides outside the gene matches: 10. This CDR3 has 17 residues. Germline V gene lookup returns CDR1 KGHSH and CDR2 LQKENI. The CDR3 here is CASSPQYPGQGDYEQYF. CDR3 DNA: TGTGCCAGCTCACCACAGTACCCGGGACAGGGTGACTACGAGCAGTACTTC.

This clonotype was detected a few times. The chain has TRBV5-5 and TRBJ2-3; TRBD2 agrees at 10 bases. Unmatched junction bases numbered 7, after V lost 4 bases and J lost 2 bases. Per germline, CDR1 SGHKS and CDR2 YYEKEE (reference sequence). This CDR3 region has 16 residues. The CDR3 here is CASSPLAGTFTDTQYF. The CDR3 region has the DNA TGTGCCAGCAGCCCACTAGCGGGAACTTTCACAGATACGCAGTATTTT.

This clonotype was observed a handful of times. The chain has TRBV5-1 and TRBJ2-5, with TRBD1 matching over 9 bases. Germline loops: CDR1 SGHRS, CDR2 YFSETQ. J was trimmed by 4 bases and V by 3 bases; bases with no gene match: 7. CDR3 length: 15 amino acids. The CDR3 protein is CASSWGDRDGETQYF. The CDR3 DNA follows: TGCGCCAGCAGCTGGGGGGACAGGGATGGAGAGACCCAGTACTTC.

This clonotype was observed a few times. This chain uses TRBV19 with TRBJ2-2, with 10 bases identical to TRBD2. Germline V gives CDR1 LNHDA, CDR2 SQIVND (reference sequence). Trimming removed 5 bases from V and 5 bases from J; junction bases left unmatched: 17. The CDR3 is 19 residues long. The CDR3 DNA reads as TGTGCCAGTAGTCTTGTAGGAGCTAGCGGGAGTCTTTTTACCGGGGAGCTGTTTTTT. Amino acid sequence: CASSLVGASGSLFTGELFF.

This clonotype was detected only once. The chain employs TRBV7-2 and TRBJ2-6; D gene unclear. The CDR3 length is 14 residues. V was trimmed by 0 bases and J by 2 bases, leaving 2 bases between them. The germline V gene has CDR1 SGHTA and CDR2 FQGNSA. The CDR3 spells CASSLAAGANVLTF. CDR3 DNA: TGTGCCAGCAGCTTAGCAGCTGGGGCCAACGTCCTGACTTTC.

The J gene is TRBJ2-7, the V gene TRBV7-2, with TRBD2 identical over 8 bases. The J segment lost 0 bases and the V segment lost 5 bases, leaving 12 bases of the junction unmatched. From germline, CDR1 is SGHTA and CDR2 FQGNSA. The CDR3 is made up of 17 amino acids. The CDR3 DNA reads TGTGCCAGCAGCGATCCGCCAAGGGGGACTAGCTCCTACGAGCAGTACTTC. Translation gives CASSDPPRGTSSYEQYF.

The chain couples TRBV30 to TRBJ2-3; D is unresolved. Germline lookup yields CDR1 GTSNPN and CDR2 SVGIG (reference sequence). The CDR3 is 10 amino acids. Trimming took off 4 bases at V and 6 bases at J, with 5 bases between the two ends. CDR3 nucleotides: TGTGCCTGGACCGGGGATACGCAGTATTTT. Protein: CAWTGDTQYF.

This clonotype came up a few times. The chain is built from TRBV7-9 and TRBJ2-7; no definite D call. CDR3 length: 13 amino acids. The germline gives CDR1 SEHNR, CDR2 FQNEAQ (reference sequence). V lost 5 bases and J 3 bases, leaving 11 bases between the germline ends. The CDR3 reads CASSAPAFYEQYF. CDR3 in DNA: TGTGCCAGCAGCGCCCCAGCGTTCTACGAGCAGTACTTC.

This clonotype was counted only a few times. V gene TRBV7-2 combines with J gene TRBJ2-5; D not certain. Trimming shortened V by 2 bases and J by 1 base, and 8 bases separated the two germline ends. In germline, CDR1 is SGHTA, CDR2 FQGNSA. The CDR3 has 14 amino acids. CDR3 nucleotide sequence: TGTGCCAGCAGCTTATGGGCTAGCCAAGAGACCCAGTACTTC. Translation gives CASSLWASQETQYF.

This sequence joins TRBV10-3 and TRBJ2-5; 7 nucleotides align to TRBD1. Germline values: CDR1 ENHRY, CDR2 SYGVKD. CDR3 length: 14 residues. V trimming: 5 bases; J trimming: 3 bases; junction bases outside the gene matches: 6. This chain's CDR3 is CAISTTGTEETQYF. The DNA of the CDR3 is TGTGCCATCAGTACGACCGGGACAGAAGAGACCCAGTACTTC.

Only a few counts were recorded for this clonotype. The chain employs TRBV6-5 and TRBJ2-3, with D tentatively TRBD1 or TRBD2 (5 bases each). Trimming left V 2 bases short and J 1 base short, with 13 bases between. The CDR3 contains 16 residues. CDR1 is MNHEY and CDR2 is SVGAGI in the germline V gene. This CDR3 is CASSYGAGAGTDTQYF. Here the CDR3 DNA reads TGTGCCAGCAGTTACGGGGCGGGCGCCGGCACAGATACGCAGTATTTT.

With regard to this clonotype: The conserved final phenylalanine or tryptophan is absent from the CDR3, which likely points to a read error. The chain employs TRBV27 and TRBJ1-1; D is unclear. V gave up 7 bases and J gave up 5 bases, with 17 bases separating them. The CDR3 contains 14 residues. Per the germline V gene, CDR1 is MNHEY and CDR2 is SMNVEV (reference sequence). The CDR3 region is CASTPVGRETEAFY. CDR3 nucleotide sequence: TGTGCCAGCACCCCGGTGGGGAGGGAAACTGAAGCTTTCTAT.

The chain uses TRBV6-1 and TRBJ1-3, with no clear D. The ends were cut back, 8 bases at V and 2 bases at J, with 13 bases in the middle. The CDR3 totals 14 residues. In germline, CDR1 is MNHNS, CDR2 SASEGT. The CDR3 protein is CASLSDMTGNTIYF. The DNA of the CDR3 is TGTGCCAGCTTAAGCGATATGACTGGAAACACCATATATTTT.

The V gene is TRBV29-1, the J gene TRBJ2-1; 11 bases match TRBD2. The CDR3 loop spans 19 amino acids. Germline-derived CDR1 and CDR2 are SQVTM and ANQGSEA. The ends lost 7 bases at V and 4 bases at J; junction bases unmatched: 21. CDR3 residues: CSAASAFGLAGPGYNEQFF. CDR3 bases: TGCAGCGCTGCGTCCGCCTTCGGACTAGCGGGCCCCGGGTACAATGAGCAGTTCTTC.

This clonotype came up a few times. This sequence joins TRBV6-2 or TRBV6-3 and TRBJ2-5, with D possibly TRBD1 on 6 matching bases. The CDR3 has 14 amino acids. The germline CDR1 and CDR2 sequences are MNHEY and SVGEGT. Between the trimmed V and J ends, which lost 2 bases and 4 bases, there was a span of 11 bases. CDR3 in amino acids: CASSYQGRPETQYF. The CDR3 DNA sequence: TGTGCCAGCAGTTACCAGGGGCGACCAGAGACCCAGTACTTC.

V and J are TRBV29-1 and TRBJ2-2; D is undetermined. Trimming removed 3 bases from V and 1 base from J, with 6 bases in between. CDR1 and CDR2 from the germline V gene are SQVTM and ANQGSEA. The CDR3 loop spans 13 amino acids. CDR3 in DNA: TGCAGCGTTGATAAGGGGAACACCGGGGAGCTGTTTTTT. It is translated as CSVDKGNTGELFF.

V and J are TRBV6-2 or TRBV6-3 and TRBJ2-7; TRBD2 agrees at 10 bases. This CDR3 is 16 amino acids long. V was pared by 2 bases and J by 0 bases, with 4 bases of the junction left unmatched. The germline gives CDR1 MNHEY, CDR2 SVGEGT. The CDR3 bases are TGTGCCAGCAGTTACCTTGGGACTAGCGACTCCTACGAGCAGTACTTC. It is translated as CASSYLGTSDSYEQYF.

This chain joins TRBV4-3 and TRBJ2-2; D gene unclear. Per germline, CDR1 LGHNA and CDR2 YSLEER. The CDR3 has 17 amino acids. V was clipped by 0 bases and J by 0 bases, with 11 bases between them. CDR3: CASSQDFRVANTGELFF. The DNA for the CDR3 is TGCGCCAGCAGCCAAGATTTTAGGGTGGCGAACACCGGGGAGCTGTTTTTT.

This clonotype has only a few counts. The rearrangement links TRBV20-1 to TRBJ2-7; D is unclear. The V and J ends lost 5 bases and 3 bases respectively, with 23 bases between them. This CDR3 is 16 amino acids long. CDR1 is DFQATT, CDR2 SNEGSKA, per germline (reference sequence). The CDR3 DNA follows: TGCAGTGCTGGAGCATTCCAAATGACCCGCAACTACGAGCAGTACTTC. Translated, it gives CSAGAFQMTRNYEQYF.

The chain couples TRBV6-5 to TRBJ2-3; TRBD1 matches at 8 bases. The CDR3 extends over 16 amino acids. V shed 0 bases and J 1 base; nucleotides not matched to a gene: 3. Germline assignment: CDR1 MNHEY and CDR2 SVGAGI. The CDR3 DNA is TGTGCCAGCAGTTACTCCCCAGGGGGCGGCACAGATACGCAGTATTTT. The encoded protein is CASSYSPGGGTDTQYF.

This clonotype has a count of ten or more. This chain joins TRBV7-2 and TRBJ2-7; a weak D match, TRBD1 (7 bases). CDR3 length: 13 residues. V gave up 5 bases and J gave up 7 bases, with 15 bases separating them. Germline CDR1 and CDR2: SGHTA and FQGNSA. The CDR3 is CASSPRQGGEQYF. For the CDR3, the DNA is TGTGCCAGCAGCCCCAGGCAGGGGGGAGAGCAGTACTTC.

V is TRBV5-1 and J is TRBJ2-7; 10 nucleotides line up with TRBD2. The J segment lost 6 bases and the V segment lost 4 bases, leaving 4 bases of the junction unmatched. Germline V gene data show CDR1 as SGHRS and CDR2 as YFSETQ. This CDR3 spans 13 amino acids. The CDR3 reads CASSQREGREQYF. CDR3 sequence (DNA): TGCGCCAGCAGCCAGCGGGAGGGCCGCGAGCAGTACTTC.

This clonotype has a count of ten or more. The chain recombines TRBV4-2 with TRBJ2-1, with 12 positions matching TRBD2. Germline V gene lookup returns CDR1 LGHNA and CDR2 YNFKEQ. The CDR3 spans 18 residues. The ends lost 5 bases at V and 2 bases at J; junction bases unmatched: 10. This chain's CDR3 is CASSTRTSGKVTYNEQFF. In nucleotides, the CDR3 is TGTGCCAGCAGCACTCGGACTAGCGGGAAAGTAACCTACAATGAGCAGTTCTTC.

This chain links TRBV5-1 with TRBJ2-2; unclear D gene. The CDR3 runs to 15 residues. Germline lookup yields CDR1 SGHRS and CDR2 YFSETQ. V lost 2 bases and J 5 bases, leaving 13 bases between the germline ends. CDR3 protein: CASSFKPTGTGELFF. The CDR3 DNA reads as TGCGCCAGCAGCTTCAAGCCAACTGGGACCGGGGAGCTGTTTTTT.

The chain is built from TRBV15 and TRBJ2-7, with no clear D. The CDR3 totals 15 residues. Germline V gene sequence: CDR1 LNHNV, CDR2 YYDKDF (reference sequence). Trimming shortened V by 0 bases and J by 6 bases, and 15 bases separated the two germline ends. The DNA for the CDR3 is TGTGCCACCAGCAGAGACGGAGAACAAATTGGCGAGCAGTACTTC. It is translated as CATSRDGEQIGEQYF.

CDR3 DNA: TGTGCCAGCAGATCCCGGGACCCGAACACTGAAGCTTTCTTT. Protein product: CASRSRDPNTEAFF. The chain links TRBV27 to TRBJ1-1, with D possibly matching TRBD1 (5 bases). This CDR3 contains 14 residues. CDR1 is MNHEY and CDR2 is SMNVEV in the germline V gene (reference sequence). Deletions cut 6 bases from V and 1 base from J, with 12 bases between.